A single sample is the source of the 10 T cell receptor beta chains below, sequenced in a study of tumor-infiltrating lymphocytes in primary liver carcinoma. Total RNA amounting to 500 ng was the source from which TCR beta cDNA was made with a constant-region primer. For TCR beta, libraries were produced by three nested multiplex PCR rounds using slightly modified ARM-PCR. Both of the initial two PCR rounds ran for about 11 cycles and employed TRBV1-TRBV30 forward primers alongside a C-beta reverse primer. TCRdb reprocessed the multiplex PCR reads with MiXCR, giving one entry per CDR3 protein. Of some 320,000 distinct CDR3 sequences in the sample, less than 75% were seen once. In addition to blood RNA drawn from unsorted whole blood, germline DNA was extracted. Sequenced input: peripheral blood. Receptor source: a man in his forties or fifties with primary liver carcinoma and hepatitis B virus infection.

Turning to this clonotype: This may arise from a read error, as a much more abundant clone is one base away. V usage is TRBV6-1 and J usage is TRBJ1-2; TRBD1 might be the D (5 bases). CDR3 length equals 14 residues. Germline-derived CDR1 and CDR2 are MNHNS and SASEGT. CDR3 in DNA: TGTGCCATCAGTGATGGGGGATGGAACTATGGCTACACCTTC. This codes for CAISDGGWNYGYTF.

Note on this clonotype: With a much larger clone just one base away, this may be a read error. The chain joins TRBV6-1 to TRBJ1-2, with 9 bases matching TRBD1. This CDR3 is 14 amino acids long. CDR1 MNHNS and CDR2 SASEGT come from the germline V gene. The CDR3 region is CASGGTGRSYDYTF. CDR3 sequence (DNA): TGTGCCAGCGGTGGGACAGGGCGCTCCTATGACTACACCTTC.

Of note for this clonotype: An end of the junction does not agree with germline; a read error may underlie this. This chain links TRBV6-1 with TRBJ1-2; D is undetermined. The germline gives CDR1 MNHNS, CDR2 SASEGT. The length of the CDR3 is 13 residues. CDR3 region: CASCDHIFGSYTF. The CDR3 bases are TGTGCCAGCTGTGACCATATCTTCGGGAGCTACACCTTC.

The table lists this clonotype with many counts. The chain has TRBV14 and TRBJ2-7; unclear D gene. The length of the CDR3 is 13 residues. V was clipped by 1 base and J by 6 bases, with 10 bases between them. In germline, CDR1 is SGHDN, CDR2 FVKESK. This CDR3 reads CASSQGLQREQYF. The CDR3 DNA sequence: TGTGCCAGCAGCCAAGGACTGCAACGCGAGCAGTACTTC.

This clonotype has only a few counts. This may be a read error, as it is one base from a much larger clone. The conserved phenylalanine or tryptophan normally closing the CDR3 is absent here, so this likely arose from a read error. The V gene is TRBV12-3 or TRBV12-4, the J gene TRBJ1-1; D is unclear. The V gene lost 7 bases and the J gene lost 4 bases, with 13 bases spanning the gap. This CDR3 is 13 amino acids long. CDR3 sequence (DNA): TGTGCCAGCACCCTGCGGGAGGGCACTGAAGCTTTCCTT. Protein sequence: CASTLREGTEAFL.

J is TRBJ1-2 and V is TRBV7-9, with a tentative D call TRBD1 (5 bases). The CDR3 sequence is 15 residues long. The V gene's germline CDR1 is SEHNR and CDR2 FQNEAQ (reference sequence). Trimming removed 2 bases from V and 4 bases from J, with 14 bases in between. The CDR3 here is CASSLLGRAGYGYTF. The CDR3 nucleotides are TGTGCCAGCAGCTTACTCGGCAGGGCAGGCTATGGCTACACCTTC.

This clonotype was counted a few times. A junction boundary mismatches the germline segment, possibly from a read error. The V call is TRBV5-4, the J call TRBJ2-1; perhaps D is TRBD1 or TRBD2 (5 bases each). The CDR3 spans 16 residues. Germline V gene lookup returns CDR1 SGHNT and CDR2 YYREEE (reference sequence). The CDR3: CASKEGAGSSYNEQFF. The CDR3 DNA reads as TGTGCTAGCAAGGAAGGGGCGGGCAGCTCCTACAATGAGCAGTTCTTC.

This clonotype was observed once. A much larger clone is a single base away; this may be a read error. The J gene is TRBJ1-2, the V gene TRBV4-3, with D possibly TRBD1 on 6 matching bases. CDR3 length: 14 amino acids. CDR1 and CDR2 from the germline V gene are LGHNA and YSLEER. The CDR3, as DNA: TGCGCCAGCAGCCAAGAAGCGGGGGCCGGGGGCTACATCTTC. Translation: CASSQEAGAGGYIF.

The chain uses TRBV4-3 and TRBJ1-2; D is possibly TRBD1 (6 bases). The CDR3 is made up of 15 amino acids. Germline V gene lookup returns CDR1 LGHNA and CDR2 YSLEER. The CDR3 here is CANSRADRSNYGYTF. The DNA for the CDR3 is TGCGCTAACAGCCGAGCGGACAGAAGTAACTATGGCTACACCTTC.

Comments on this clonotype: A read error may be the cause here, since a much bigger clone is one base away. This chain joins TRBV6-5 and TRBJ2-1, with TRBD1 matching 8 bases. In germline, CDR1 is MNHEY, CDR2 SVGAGI. The V segment lost 7 bases and the J segment 4 bases; nucleotides outside the gene matches: 3. This CDR3 region has 13 residues. The CDR3 reads CASNWTGYNEQFF. CDR3 sequence (DNA): TGTGCCAGCAACTGGACAGGGTACAATGAGCAGTTCTTC.